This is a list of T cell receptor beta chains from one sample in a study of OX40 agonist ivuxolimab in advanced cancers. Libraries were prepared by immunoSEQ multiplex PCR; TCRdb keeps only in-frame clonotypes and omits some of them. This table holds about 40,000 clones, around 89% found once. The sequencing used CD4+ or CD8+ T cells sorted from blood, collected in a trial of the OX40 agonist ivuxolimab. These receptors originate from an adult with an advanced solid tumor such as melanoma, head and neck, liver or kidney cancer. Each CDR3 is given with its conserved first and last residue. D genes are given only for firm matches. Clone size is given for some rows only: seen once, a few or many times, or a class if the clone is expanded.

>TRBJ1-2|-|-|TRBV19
CATTFEGSGYGYTF
TGTGCCACTACCTTCGAGGGGAGCGGCTATGGCTACACCTTC
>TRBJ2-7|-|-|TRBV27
CASSKGRRRPMVGEQYF
TGTGCCAGCAGTAAGGGGCGGAGGCGCCCAATGGTGGGGGAGCAGTACTTC
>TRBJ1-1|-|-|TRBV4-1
CASSQGRGLNTEAFF
TGCGCCAGCAGCCAAGGACGGGGGCTGAACACTGAAGCTTTCTTT
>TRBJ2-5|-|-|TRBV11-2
CASSGLGETQYF
TGTGCCAGCAGCGGATTGGGAGAGACCCAGTACTTC
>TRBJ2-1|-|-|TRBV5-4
CASVGGTYNEQFF
TGTGCCAGCGTGGGGGGAACCTACAATGAGCAGTTCTTC
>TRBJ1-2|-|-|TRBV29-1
CSVEGRRSGGYTF
TGCAGCGTTGAAGGGCGGCGGTCTGGAGGCTACACCTTC
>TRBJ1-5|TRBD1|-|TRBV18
CASSQGAYQPQHF
TGTGCCAGCTCACAGGGGGCATATCAGCCCCAGCATTTT
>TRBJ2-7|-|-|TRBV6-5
CASSYNEQYF
TGTGCCAGCAGTTACAACGAGCAGTACTTC
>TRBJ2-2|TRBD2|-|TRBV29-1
CSVRLAGVTGELFF
TGCAGCGTTCGGTTAGCGGGAGTGACCGGGGAGCTGTTTTTT
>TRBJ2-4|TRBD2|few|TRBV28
CASSYTSGTSGLLAKNIQYF
TGTGCCAGCAGTTATACCTCTGGGACTAGCGGGCTCCTAGCCAAAAACATTCAGTACTTC
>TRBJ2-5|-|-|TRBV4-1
CASSQVNGGPYQETQYF
TGCGCCAGCAGCCAGGTGAACGGAGGCCCGTACCAAGAGACCCAGTACTTC
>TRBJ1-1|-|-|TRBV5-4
CASSPAGGMNTEAFF
TGTGCCAGCAGCCCTGCCGGGGGCATGAACACTGAAGCTTTCTTT
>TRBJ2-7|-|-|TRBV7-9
CASSPNLVDEQYF
TGTGCCAGCAGCCCTAATCTAGTTGATGAGCAGTACTTC
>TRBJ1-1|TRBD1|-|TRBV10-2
CASSTWDRPEAFF
TGCGCCAGCAGTACCTGGGACAGGCCTGAAGCTTTCTTT
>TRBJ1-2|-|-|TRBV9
CASSVDEGNYGYTF
TGTGCCAGCAGCGTAGACGAGGGGAACTATGGCTACACCTTC
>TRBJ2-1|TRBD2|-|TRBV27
CASSPRGGRYNEQFF
TGTGCCAGCAGTCCGCGGGGGGGGCGCTACAATGAGCAGTTCTTC
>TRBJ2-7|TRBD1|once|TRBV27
CASIDRDRAYEQYF
TGTGCCAGCATTGATAGGGACAGGGCCTACGAGCAGTACTTC
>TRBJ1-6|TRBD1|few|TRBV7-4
CASRYSGTDNSPLHF
TGTGCCAGCAGGTATTCCGGGACAGATAATTCACCCCTCCACTTT
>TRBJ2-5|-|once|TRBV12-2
CASRLPTLQETQYF
TGTGCAAGTCGCCTACCGACACTACAAGAGACCCAGTACTTC
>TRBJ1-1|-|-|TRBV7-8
CASSPPRVSGTEAFF
TGTGCCAGCAGCCCTCCTAGGGTATCAGGCACTGAAGCTTTCTTT
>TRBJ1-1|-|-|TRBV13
CASSSERLWGNTEAFF
TGTGCCAGCAGCTCCGAACGTTTGTGGGGAAACACTGAAGCTTTCTTT
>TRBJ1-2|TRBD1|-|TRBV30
CAWSGQGITF
TGTGCCTGGAGCGGACAGGGGATCACCTTC
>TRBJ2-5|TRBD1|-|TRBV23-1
CASGYDRVAPLVVETQYF
TGCGCCAGCGGGTACGACAGGGTTGCCCCTTTGGTAGTGGAGACCCAGTACTTC
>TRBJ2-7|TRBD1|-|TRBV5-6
CASSPVGQGAWYEQYF
TGTGCCAGCAGCCCCGTTGGACAGGGGGCTTGGTACGAGCAGTACTTC
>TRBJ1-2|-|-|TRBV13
CASSLGRGRGYGYTF
TGTGCCAGCAGCTTAGGACGGGGACGGGGGTATGGCTACACCTTC
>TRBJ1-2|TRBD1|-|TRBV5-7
CASSLQWRGRVYGYTF
TGTGCCAGCAGCTTGCAATGGAGGGGGCGTGTCTATGGCTACACCTTC
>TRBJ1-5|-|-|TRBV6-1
CASGVGAGNQPQHF
TGTGCCAGCGGAGTGGGGGCGGGCAATCAGCCCCAGCATTTT
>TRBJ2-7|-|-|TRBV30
CAWSVSAREQYF
TGTGCCTGGAGTGTGTCAGCGCGAGAGCAGTACTTC
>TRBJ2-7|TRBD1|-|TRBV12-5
CASGLAGTGGYEQYF
TGTGCTAGTGGTCTGGCCGGGACAGGGGGCTACGAGCAGTACTTC
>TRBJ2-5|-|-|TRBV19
CASSISDGSQETQYF
TGTGCCAGTAGTATTTCCGACGGATCCCAGGAGACCCAGTACTTC
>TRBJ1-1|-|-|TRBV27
CASSLLGAGMNTEAFF
TGTGCCAGCAGTTTATTAGGCGCTGGCATGAACACTGAAGCTTTCTTT
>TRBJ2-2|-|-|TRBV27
CATRGMAGELFF
TGTGCCACCCGGGGGATGGCCGGGGAGCTGTTTTTT
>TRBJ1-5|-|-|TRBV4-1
CASSPHRVQSPQHF
TGCGCCAGCAGCCCCCACAGGGTGCAGTCGCCCCAGCATTTT
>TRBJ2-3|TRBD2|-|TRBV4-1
CASSLAGWGGDTQYF
TGCGCCAGCAGCCTGGCGGGGTGGGGGGGAGATACGCAGTATTTT
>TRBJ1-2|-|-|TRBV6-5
CASSYSIGAYGYTF
TGTGCCAGCAGTTACTCGATCGGGGCCTATGGCTACACCTTC
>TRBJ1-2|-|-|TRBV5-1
CASSHMGRPGDYGYTF
TGCGCCAGCAGCCATATGGGACGGCCGGGGGACTATGGCTACACCTTC
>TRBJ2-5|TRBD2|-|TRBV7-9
CASSPGTSGTGTQETQYF
TGTGCCAGCAGCCCGGGGACTAGCGGGACGGGGACTCAAGAGACCCAGTACTTC
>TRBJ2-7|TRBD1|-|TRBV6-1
CAGRDRERRGEQYF
TGTGCCGGTAGGGACAGGGAAAGGCGAGGCGAGCAGTACTTC
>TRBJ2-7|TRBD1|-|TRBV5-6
CASSGGTVGSYEQYF
TGTGCCAGCAGCGGTGGGACAGTAGGATCCTACGAGCAGTACTTC
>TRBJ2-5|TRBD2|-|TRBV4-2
CASSQRLAGQETQYF
TGTGCCAGCAGCCAAAGGCTAGCGGGGCAAGAGACCCAGTACTTC
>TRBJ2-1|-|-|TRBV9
CASSASLRAGNEQFF
TGTGCCAGCAGCGCCTCCTTGAGGGCTGGAAATGAGCAGTTCTTC
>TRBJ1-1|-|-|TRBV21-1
CASSAPGNRTGFGTEAFF
TGTGCCAGCAGCGCCCCTGGTAATCGGACAGGGTTTGGCACTGAAGCTTTCTTT
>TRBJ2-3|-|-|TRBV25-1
CASNPGATADTQYF
TGTGCCAGCAATCCAGGGGCGACGGCAGATACGCAGTATTTT
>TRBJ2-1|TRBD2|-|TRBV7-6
CASSFLREGDEQFF
TGTGCCAGCAGCTTTTTACGGGAGGGTGATGAGCAGTTCTTC
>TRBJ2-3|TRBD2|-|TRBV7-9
CASSTRDSGVSDTQYF
TGTGCCAGCAGCACTCGAGATAGCGGGGTCTCAGATACGCAGTATTTT
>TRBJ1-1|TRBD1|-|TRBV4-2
CASSQTGGNTEAFF
TGTGCCAGCAGCCAGACAGGGGGGAACACTGAAGCTTTCTTT
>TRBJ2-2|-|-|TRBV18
CASSPGQNTGELFF
TGTGCCAGCTCACCGGGACAGAACACCGGGGAGCTGTTTTTT
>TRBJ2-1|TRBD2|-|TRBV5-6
CASRSLTEREGGDNEQFF
TGTGCCAGCAGATCCCTGACAGAGCGGGAGGGCGGGGACAATGAGCAGTTCTTC
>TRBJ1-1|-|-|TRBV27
CASSGDGDRVDTEAFF
TGTGCCAGCAGTGGGGATGGGGACCGGGTGGACACTGAAGCTTTCTTT
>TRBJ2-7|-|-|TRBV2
CASNGQSSSYEQYF
TGTGCCAGCAATGGACAGTCGAGCTCCTACGAGCAGTACTTC
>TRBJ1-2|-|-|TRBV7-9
CASSLAGGYTF
TGTGCCAGCAGCTTAGCCGGGGGCTACACCTTC
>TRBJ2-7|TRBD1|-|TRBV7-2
CASSEWDRGNYEQYF
TGTGCCAGCAGCGAGTGGGACAGGGGGAACTACGAGCAGTACTTC
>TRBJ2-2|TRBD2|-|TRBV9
CASSVATEGLAGRGVAGELFF
TGTGCCAGCAGCGTAGCTACTGAGGGACTAGCGGGCCGGGGGGTCGCCGGGGAGCTGTTTTTT
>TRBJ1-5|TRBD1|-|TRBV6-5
CASSYAGTDNQPQHF
TGTGCCAGCAGTTACGCCGGGACAGACAATCAGCCCCAGCATTTT
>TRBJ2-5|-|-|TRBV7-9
CASSLYGQQETQYF
TGTGCCAGCAGCTTATATGGTCAGCAAGAGACCCAGTACTTC
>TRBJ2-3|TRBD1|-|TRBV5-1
CASSLGQGPTDTQYF
TGTGCCAGCAGCTTGGGACAGGGCCCCACAGATACGCAGTATTTT
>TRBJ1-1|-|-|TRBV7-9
CASSPLNWSGTEAFF
TGTGCCAGCAGCCCGTTGAACTGGAGTGGCACTGAAGCTTTCTTT
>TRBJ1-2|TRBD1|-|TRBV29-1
CSVDRDFYGYTF
TGCAGCGTCGACAGGGATTTCTATGGCTACACCTTC
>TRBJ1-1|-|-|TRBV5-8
CASSPRGVVWDTEAFF
TGTGCCAGCAGCCCTCGAGGGGTGGTGTGGGACACTGAAGCTTTCTTT
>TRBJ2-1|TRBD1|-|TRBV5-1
CASSLGQGVHNEQFF
TGCGCCAGCAGCTTGGGACAGGGGGTCCACAATGAGCAGTTCTTC